This T cell receptor (beta chain) was obtained from a study of blood T cell repertoires in COVID-19. About the study: The samples span acute and convalescent COVID-19 from the United States, Italy and Spain.

The method was immunoSEQ multiplex PCR; TCRdb's version includes in-frame clones alone and lacks a portion of them. The sample records a few hundred thousand clones, almost 90% being singletons. Germline values: CDR1 GTSNPN, CDR2 SVGIG (reference sequence). Trimming removed 0 bases at V and 6 bases at J, with 16 bases between. The CDR3 runs to 15 residues. This study enrolled people aged about 18 to 100 from about 24 US geographic areas. The origin of this receptor is a woman aged 18-29 years with acute COVID-19. Input material: PBMCs or T cells enriched from blood (not recorded which). The rearrangement links TRBV30 to TRBJ2-3; D is unclear. The CDR3 protein is CAWSVRGGQTDTQYF. The CDR3 region has the DNA TGTGCCTGGAGTGTACGTGGCGGCCAGACGGATACGCAGTATTTT.